This is a list of T cell receptor beta chains from one sample in a study of blood T cell repertoires in COVID-19. Repertoires were generated with immunoSEQ multiplex PCR, while TCRdb's copy carries only in-frame clones and drops some. The table records under 250,000 clones, over 60% of them present only once. Sequenced material: peripheral blood. Every receptor here comes from a woman in her 70s with acute or convalescent COVID-19. Both conserved end residues are part of each CDR3. A D gene is named only where the DNA matches it firmly. Some rows mark clone size as missing; the rest say once, few, many or name a class of expanded clone.

many TRBJ2-7 TRBV29-1 - TGCAGCGTTCGACCGCCTGGGAGCTCCTACGAGCAGTACTTC CSVRPPGSSYEQYF
- TRBJ1-5 TRBV7-8 - TGTGCCAGCAGCTTAGCCAGACAGAATCAGCCCCAGCATTTT CASSLARQNQPQHF
few TRBJ1-4 TRBV2 TRBD1 TGTGCCAGCACCATGATGCCCGGGACAGGGACTAGGGAAAAACTGTTTTTT CASTMMPGTGTREKLFF
- TRBJ2-1 TRBV6-5 TRBD2 TGTGCCAGCAGTTACGGTGGGACTATTAATGAGCAGTTCTTC CASSYGGTINEQFF
once TRBJ2-1 TRBV27 - TGTGCCAGCAGTTTTTCAGGGGAATGGGAGCAGTTCTTC CASSFSGEWEQFF
medium-sized TRBJ1-2 TRBV5-1 - TGCGCCAGCAGCTTACCATCCGGGGACTATGGCTACACCTTC CASSLPSGDYGYTF
once TRBJ2-4 TRBV19 TRBD1 TGTGCCAGTAGTGGGACAGGGGCGCGGAACATTCAGTACTTC CASSGTGARNIQYF
- TRBJ2-7 TRBV5-1 TRBD1 TGCGCCAGCACTGCAACGACAGGGGCCTACGAGCAGTACTTC CASTATTGAYEQYF
- TRBJ2-5 TRBV24-1 - TGTGCCACCAGTCCAACCGAGAGGGAGACCCAGTACTTC CATSPTERETQYF
once TRBJ2-5 TRBV7-2 TRBD2 TGTGCCAGCAGATATAACGGGGGGCAAGAGACCCAGTACTTC CASRYNGGQETQYF
- TRBJ2-1 TRBV5-8 TRBD2 TGTGCCAGCAGCTTGGCCAGGGAGGGTACGGGTGAGCAGTTCTTC CASSLAREGTGEQFF
few TRBJ2-5 TRBV14 TRBD1 TGTGCCAGCAGCCATTTGACAGGGATTCAAGAGACCCAGTACTTC CASSHLTGIQETQYF
- TRBJ2-4 TRBV25-1 - TGTGCCAGCAGTGAAGCCGGGGCCAAAAACATTCAGTACTTC CASSEAGAKNIQYF
- TRBJ2-1 TRBV2 - TGTGCCAGCATGAGGGCTGTAGATGAGCAGTTCTTC CASMRAVDEQFF
few TRBJ2-3 TRBV3-1/TRBV3-2 - TGTGCCAGCAGCGCCCGGGGTTTTGGCACAGATACGCAGTATTTT CASSARGFGTDTQYF
- TRBJ1-2 TRBV6-5 - TGTGCCAGCAGTTACGGGCGAAGCGGGGGCTATGGCTACACCTTC CASSYGRSGGYGYTF
few TRBJ2-4 TRBV7-2 TRBD2 TGTGCCAGCAGCTTTACCCCGGGGACTATCAGCTTCTTC CASSFTPGTISFF
- TRBJ2-1 TRBV19 TRBD1 TGTGCCAGCCGACCGGGACAGGGGCCCAATGAGCAGTTCTTC CASRPGQGPNEQFF
- TRBJ1-2 TRBV10-1 TRBD1 TGCGCCAGCAGTCGGGACAGGGGCTATGGCTACACCTTC CASSRDRGYGYTF
- TRBJ2-3 TRBV12-3/TRBV12-4 - TGTGCCAGCAGCCCCGAGTCGGATACGCAGTATTTT CASSPESDTQYF
- TRBJ1-1 TRBV4-1 TRBD1 TGCGCCAGCAGCCGCACAGGGGCTAGACGGGGTATGAACACTGAAGCTTTCTTT CASSRTGARRGMNTEAFF
- TRBJ2-4 TRBV6-5 - TGTGCCAGCAGCGGAGGGGGCGGCAGAATTCAGTACTTC CASSGGGGRIQYF
once TRBJ2-3 TRBV5-1 - TGCGCCAGCAGCTTGGGGTCTGGCAGGGGAGCTACAGATACGCAGTATTTT CASSLGSGRGATDTQYF
- TRBJ2-3 TRBV30 TRBD2 TGTGCCTGGAGTGCGCGGGGGGGCACAGATACGCAGTATTTT CAWSARGGTDTQYF
- TRBJ2-3 TRBV5-3 TRBD2 TGTGCCAGAAGTTTCGGGACTAGCGGGGCGGTTGAATACATCACAGATACGCAGTATTTT CARSFGTSGAVEYITDTQYF
- TRBJ1-3 TRBV6-5 - TGTGCCAGCAGTAATACAGGCTCCTCTGGAAACACCATATATTTT CASSNTGSSGNTIYF
- TRBJ2-3 TRBV24-1 - TGTGCCACCAGTGACCCCGGGAGCGGGCCGATCACAGATACGCAGTATTTT CATSDPGSGPITDTQYF
- TRBJ1-4 TRBV29-1 - TGCAGCGTTATCAGGTCATATGGGGAGGTTTGGGAAAAACTGTTTTTT CSVIRSYGEVWEKLFF
once TRBJ1-5 TRBV5-8 - TGTGCCAGCAGCTTGGGGTCAGGGGCCTACTATCAGCCCCAGCATTTT CASSLGSGAYYQPQHF
- TRBJ1-1 TRBV6-5 - TGTGCCAGCAGACCAGGGGATATGAACACTGAAGCTTTCTTT CASRPGDMNTEAFF
- TRBJ1-5 TRBV25-1 - TGTGCCAGCAGTGAATTGGGGGGAGAGCAGCCCCAGCATTTT CASSELGGEQPQHF
- TRBJ1-4 TRBV2 TRBD1 TGTGCCAGCAGTCCAGGGGGCAAACGGGAAAAACTGTTTTTT CASSPGGKREKLFF
- TRBJ2-1 TRBV15 - TGTGCCACCAGCAGAGATACGAGCAGGGAGCAGTTCTTC CATSRDTSREQFF
few TRBJ2-3 TRBV6-5 - TGTGCCAGCAGTTACTCCGTCTTCGATACGCAGTATTTT CASSYSVFDTQYF
few TRBJ2-5 TRBV7-9 TRBD2 TGTGCCAGCAGCTTAGGGTGGGGGACTAGCGTAGAAGAGACCCAGTACTTC CASSLGWGTSVEETQYF
- TRBJ2-2 TRBV10-3 TRBD1 TGTGCCATGAACACCGGGACAGCGAACACCGGGGAGCTGTTTTTT CAMNTGTANTGELFF
few TRBJ2-2 TRBV27 - TGTGCCAGCGGGCAGGGGAACACCGGGGAGCTGTTTTTT CASGQGNTGELFF
- TRBJ1-4 TRBV4-1 - TGCGCCAGCAGCCAACTCTATACAACTAATGAAAAACTGTTTTTT CASSQLYTTNEKLFF
- TRBJ1-5 TRBV19 - TGTGCCAGTAGTGCACAGGGATTCAGTCAGCCCCAGCATTTT CASSAQGFSQPQHF
- TRBJ2-3 TRBV10-3 TRBD1 TGTGCCACCCGGACAGGGCAAGATACGCAGTATTTT CATRTGQDTQYF
- TRBJ2-7 TRBV5-1 TRBD2 TGCGCCAGCAGTTCGGGGGGACGGTTCGAGCAGTACTTC CASSSGGRFEQYF
- TRBJ1-2 TRBV5-4 - TGTGCCAGCAGCTTCGACAGTCTCTATGGCTACACCTTC CASSFDSLYGYTF
few TRBJ1-1 TRBV5-1 - TGCGCCAGCAGCTTGTCTCCGGGATCGAACACTGAAGCTTTCTTT CASSLSPGSNTEAFF
- TRBJ1-2 TRBV29-1 - TGCAGCGTTGTGAGTAACTATGGCTACACCTTC CSVVSNYGYTF
- TRBJ2-7 TRBV27 TRBD1 TGTGCCAGCAGTTCGCGGGTTGGACAGGGGTTCGACTACGAGCAGTACTTC CASSSRVGQGFDYEQYF
- TRBJ2-2 TRBV4-3 TRBD1 TGCGCCAGCAGCCAAGTGGTATTTCAGGGGGCGACCGGGGAGCTGTTTTTT CASSQVVFQGATGELFF
- TRBJ1-1 TRBV9 - TGTGCCAGCGGCCGGAACACTGAAGCTTTCTTT CASGRNTEAFF
few TRBJ1-2 TRBV30 TRBD1 TGTGCCTGGACAAAACGACAGGGGGCAAGTGGCTATGGCTACACCTTC CAWTKRQGASGYGYTF
- TRBJ2-5 TRBV2 TRBD1 TGTGCCAGCAGTGAAAGGTCCTACAGGGGGGAGACCCAGTACTTC CASSERSYRGETQYF
- TRBJ2-2 TRBV7-2 - TGTGCCAGCAGCTTTGTTGTGGGGGCAGGCACCGGGGAGCTGTTTTTT CASSFVVGAGTGELFF
- TRBJ2-3 TRBV6-5 TRBD1 TGTGCCAGCACCTCCTGGGACAGGGGGCAGTATTTT CASTSWDRGQYF
once TRBJ2-3 TRBV5-1 - TGCGCCAGCACCAGTTCGGCGGGGCCCACAGATACGCAGTATTTT CASTSSAGPTDTQYF